The TCR beta chain under discussion was sequenced for a study of T cell changes during pregnancy in multiple sclerosis. The CDR3 is 16 residues long. Germline assignment: CDR1 LGHNA and CDR2 YNFKEQ. The V segment lost 3 bases and the J segment 5 bases; nucleotides outside the gene matches: 9. TCRdb keeps only in-frame clones here, not all; method: immunoSEQ multiplex PCR. Here the sample spans under 70,000 clones, around 94% being singletons. The chain recombines TRBV4-2 with TRBJ1-5, with 8 bases matching TRBD1. The sample in question was CD8+ T cells from peripheral blood mononuclear cells, obtained after pregnancy. The clonotype was recovered from a female donor with multiple sclerosis, enrolled in a pregnancy study. CDR3 DNA: TGTGCCAGCAGCCAGCGAGACGGGACAGGTCATCAGCCCCAGCATTTT. It yields the protein CASSQRDGTGHQPQHF.